The present T cell receptor (beta chain) was sequenced within a study of blood T cell repertoires in COVID-19. Study information: From the United States, Italy and Spain came samples of acute and convalescent COVID-19. Sources were T cells, B-cell-depleted T cells, or PBMCs; the material itself was cDNA or gDNA.

As processed by the authors: Estimates of nucleated cell counts were drawn from the amplification of reference gene primers. The repertoire was sequenced with immunoSEQ multiplex PCR; TCRdb's copy has only in-frame clones and lacks some. For V, J and clone size, that table is used; D and trimming come from the DNA. The profile covers a few hundred thousand clones, with approximately 86% appearing a single time and 3.5% to 4% taken by the ten largest. The CDR3 length is 14 residues. Trimming left V 3 bases short and J 8 bases short, with 11 bases between. Germline V gene sequence: CDR1 LGHNA, CDR2 YSLEER.

This clonotype originated in a woman over 75 with acute or convalescent COVID-19. The chain links TRBV4-3 to TRBJ1-6; D might be TRBD1 (5 bases). The specimen was peripheral blood. This CDR3 is CASSHLDSDSPLHF. Written as DNA, the CDR3 is TGCGCCAGCAGCCACCTCGACAGCGATTCACCCCTCCACTTT.